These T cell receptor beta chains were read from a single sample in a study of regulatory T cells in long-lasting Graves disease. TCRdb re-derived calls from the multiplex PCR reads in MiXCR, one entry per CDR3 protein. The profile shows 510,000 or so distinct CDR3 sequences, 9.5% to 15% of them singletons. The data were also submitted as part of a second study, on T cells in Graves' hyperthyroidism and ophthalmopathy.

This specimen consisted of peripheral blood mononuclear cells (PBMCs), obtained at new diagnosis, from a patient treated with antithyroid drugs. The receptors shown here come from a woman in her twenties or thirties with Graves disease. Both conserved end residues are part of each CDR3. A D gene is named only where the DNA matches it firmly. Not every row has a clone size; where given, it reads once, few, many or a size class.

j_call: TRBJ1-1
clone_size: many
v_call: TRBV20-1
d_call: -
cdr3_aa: CSARRRINTEAFF
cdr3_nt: TGCAGTGCAAGGCGCAGAATTAACACTGAAGCTTTCTTT

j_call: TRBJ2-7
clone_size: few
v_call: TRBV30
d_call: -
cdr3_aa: CAWSWKQSYEQYF
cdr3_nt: TGTGCCTGGAGTTGGAAACAGTCCTACGAGCAGTACTTC

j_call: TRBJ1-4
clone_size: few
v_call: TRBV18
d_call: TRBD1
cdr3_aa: CASSPGQGFYEKLFF
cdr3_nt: TGTGCCAGCTCACCGGGACAGGGATTCTATGAAAAACTGTTTTTT

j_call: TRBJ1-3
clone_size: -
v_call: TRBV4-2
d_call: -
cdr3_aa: CASSRQGPRRGNTIYF
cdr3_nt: TGTGCCAGCAGCCGTCAGGGCCCCCGGCGGGGAAACACCATATATTTT

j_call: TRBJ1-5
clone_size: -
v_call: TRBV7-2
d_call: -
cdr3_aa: CASSLRRGQPQHF
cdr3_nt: TGTGCCAGCAGCTTACGTAGGGGTCAGCCCCAGCATTTT

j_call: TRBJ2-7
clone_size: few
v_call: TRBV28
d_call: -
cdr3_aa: CASSPFAGIESYEQYF
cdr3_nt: TGTGCCAGCAGCCCCTTCGCAGGTATTGAATCCTACGAGCAGTACTTC

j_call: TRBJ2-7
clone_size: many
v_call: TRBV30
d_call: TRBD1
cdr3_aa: CAWMTGVESEQYF
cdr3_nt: TGTGCCTGGATGACAGGGGTAGAGAGCGAGCAGTACTTC

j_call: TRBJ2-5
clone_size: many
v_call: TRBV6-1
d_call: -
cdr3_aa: CASSRSTGLQETQYF
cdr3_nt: TGTGCCAGCAGCCGGAGCACAGGGCTACAAGAGACCCAGTACTTC

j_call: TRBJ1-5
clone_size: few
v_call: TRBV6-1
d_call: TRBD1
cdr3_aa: CASSRQGGVQPQHF
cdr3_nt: TGTGCCAGCAGTAGACAGGGGGGTGTCCAGCCCCAGCATTTT

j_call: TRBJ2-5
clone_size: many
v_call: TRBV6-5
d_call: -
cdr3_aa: CASSYSFSAAKDQETQYF
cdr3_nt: TGTGCCAGCAGTTACTCGTTTTCGGCAGCAAAAGACCAAGAGACCCAGTACTTC

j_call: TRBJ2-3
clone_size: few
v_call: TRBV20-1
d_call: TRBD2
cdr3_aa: CSAVRLERGITDTQYF
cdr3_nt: TGCAGTGCTGTCCGTTTGGAGCGGGGGATCACAGATACGCAGTATTTT

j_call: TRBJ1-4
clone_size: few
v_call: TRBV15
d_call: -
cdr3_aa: CATSSGKGGGEKLFF
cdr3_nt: TGTGCCACCAGCAGCGGAAAGGGGGGGGGGGAAAAACTGTTTTTT

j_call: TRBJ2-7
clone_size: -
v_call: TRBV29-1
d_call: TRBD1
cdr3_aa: CSARTGMWDRGSYEQYF
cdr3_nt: TGCAGCGCCCGAACCGGAATGTGGGACAGGGGATCCTACGAGCAGTACTTC

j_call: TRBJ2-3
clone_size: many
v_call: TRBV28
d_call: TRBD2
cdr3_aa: CASSLGGDGADTQYF
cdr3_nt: TGTGCCAGCAGTTTGGGAGGGGATGGGGCAGATACGCAGTATTTT

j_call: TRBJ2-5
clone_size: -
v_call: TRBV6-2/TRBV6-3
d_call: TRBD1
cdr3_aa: CASRSTGGDGTQYF
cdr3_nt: TGTGCCAGCAGGTCAACAGGGGGCGATGGGACCCAGTACTTC

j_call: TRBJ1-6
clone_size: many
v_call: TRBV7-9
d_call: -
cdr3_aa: CASSFPGPLDPLHF
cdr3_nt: TGTGCCAGCAGCTTCCCGGGACCTCTCGATCCCCTCCACTTT

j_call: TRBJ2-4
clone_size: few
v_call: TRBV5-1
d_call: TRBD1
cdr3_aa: CASSRPGTEENIQHF
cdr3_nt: TGCGCCAGCAGCCGCCCCGGGACAGAGGAGAACATTCAGCACTTC

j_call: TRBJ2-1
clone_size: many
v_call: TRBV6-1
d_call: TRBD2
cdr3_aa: CASRWGLAGVYEQFF
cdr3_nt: TGTGCCAGCAGGTGGGGACTAGCGGGAGTATATGAGCAGTTCTTC

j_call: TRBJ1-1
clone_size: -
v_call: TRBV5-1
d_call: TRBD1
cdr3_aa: CASSLSMEATQGAGTEAFF
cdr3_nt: TGCGCCAGCAGCTTGTCCATGGAAGCAACCCAGGGGGCGGGAACTGAAGCTTTCTTT

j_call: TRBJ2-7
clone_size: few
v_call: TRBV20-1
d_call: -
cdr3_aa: CSARPPVQRVHEQYF
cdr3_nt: TGCAGTGCTAGACCCCCGGTCCAGAGGGTCCACGAGCAGTACTTC

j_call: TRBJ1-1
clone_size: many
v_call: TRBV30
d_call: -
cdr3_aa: CAWRNRRGTEAFF
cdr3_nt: TGTGCCTGGAGGAACAGGAGAGGCACTGAAGCTTTCTTT

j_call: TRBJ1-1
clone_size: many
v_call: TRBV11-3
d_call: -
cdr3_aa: CASGRQTEAFF
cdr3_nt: TGTGCCAGCGGTCGGCAGACTGAAGCTTTCTTT

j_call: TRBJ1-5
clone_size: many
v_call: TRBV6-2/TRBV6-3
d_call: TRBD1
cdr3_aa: CASSRTGVIDQPQHF
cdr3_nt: TGTGCCAGCAGTCGAACAGGGGTTATTGATCAGCCCCAGCATTTT

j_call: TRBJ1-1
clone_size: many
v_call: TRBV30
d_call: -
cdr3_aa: CAWSEDGRLATFF
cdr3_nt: TGTGCCTGGAGTGAGGACGGGAGGTTGGCAACTTTCTTT

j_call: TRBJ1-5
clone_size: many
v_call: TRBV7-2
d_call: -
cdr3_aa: CASSLLINQPQHF
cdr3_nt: TGTGCCAGCAGCTTACTGATCAATCAGCCCCAGCATTTT

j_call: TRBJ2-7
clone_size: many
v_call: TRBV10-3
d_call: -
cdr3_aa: CAISEFGQSSYEQYF
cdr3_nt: TGTGCCATCAGTGAGTTTGGGCAGAGCTCCTACGAGCAGTACTTC

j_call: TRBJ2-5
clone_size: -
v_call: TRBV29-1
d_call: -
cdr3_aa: CSVDPGATKSRGETQYF
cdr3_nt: TGCAGCGTTGATCCGGGGGCGACTAAATCCCGGGGAGAGACCCAGTACTTC

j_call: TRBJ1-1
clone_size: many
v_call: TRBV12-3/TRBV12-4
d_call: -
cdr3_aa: CASVWSGNTEAFF
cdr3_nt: TGTGCCAGCGTCTGGAGCGGGAACACTGAAGCTTTCTTT

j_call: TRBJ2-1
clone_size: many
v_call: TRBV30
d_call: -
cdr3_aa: CAWMGSSYNEQFF
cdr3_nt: TGTGCCTGGATGGGGAGCTCCTACAATGAGCAGTTCTTC

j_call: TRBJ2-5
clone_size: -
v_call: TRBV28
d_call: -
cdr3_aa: CASFRVGETQYF
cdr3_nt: TGTGCCAGCTTCAGGGTCGGGGAGACCCAGTACTTC

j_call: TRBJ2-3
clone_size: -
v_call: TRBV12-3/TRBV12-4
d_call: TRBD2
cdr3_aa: CASRLAGANTQYF
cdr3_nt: TGTGCCAGCAGGTTAGCGGGGGCTAATACGCAGTATTTT

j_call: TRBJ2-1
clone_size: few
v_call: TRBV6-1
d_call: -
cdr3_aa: CASSLQYNEQFF
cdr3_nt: TGTGCCAGCAGTCTCCAGTACAATGAGCAGTTCTTC

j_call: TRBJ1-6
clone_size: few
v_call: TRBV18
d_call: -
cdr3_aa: CASSPGDPNSPLHF
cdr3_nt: TGTGCCAGCTCACCGGGGGATCCTAATTCACCCCTCCACTTT

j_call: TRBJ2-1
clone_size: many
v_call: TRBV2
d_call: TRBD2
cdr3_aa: CASSGLAGGPGTYNEQFF
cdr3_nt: TGTGCCAGCAGTGGACTAGCGGGAGGGCCTGGGACCTACAATGAGCAGTTCTTC

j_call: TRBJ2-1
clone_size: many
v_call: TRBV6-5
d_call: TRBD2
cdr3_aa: CASSYSTLAGYSYNEQFF
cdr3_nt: TGTGCCAGCAGTTACTCGACCTTAGCGGGTTACTCCTACAATGAGCAGTTCTTC

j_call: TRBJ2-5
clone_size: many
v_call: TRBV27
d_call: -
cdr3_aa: CASSSLGPHRDKETQYF
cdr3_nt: TGTGCCAGCAGTTCCCTAGGTCCCCATAGGGATAAAGAGACCCAGTACTTC

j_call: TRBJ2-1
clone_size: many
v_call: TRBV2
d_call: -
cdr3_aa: CANSLDGYNEQFF
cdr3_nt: TGTGCCAACAGTTTAGACGGTTACAATGAGCAGTTCTTC

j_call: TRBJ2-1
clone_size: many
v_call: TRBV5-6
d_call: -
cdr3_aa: CASSQPTVRFLSSYNEQFF
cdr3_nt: TGTGCCAGCAGCCAACCGACAGTCCGTTTTTTAAGCTCCTACAATGAGCAGTTCTTC

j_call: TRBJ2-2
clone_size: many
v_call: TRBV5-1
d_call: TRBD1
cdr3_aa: CASSPGQGNLGELFF
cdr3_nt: TGCGCCAGCAGCCCGGGACAGGGCAATCTCGGGGAGCTGTTTTTT

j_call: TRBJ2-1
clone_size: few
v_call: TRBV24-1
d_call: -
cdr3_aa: CATSEAAAYNEQFF
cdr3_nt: TGTGCCACCAGTGAAGCCGCAGCTTACAATGAGCAGTTCTTC

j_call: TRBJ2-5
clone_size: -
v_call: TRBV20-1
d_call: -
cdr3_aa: CSARSGAVETQYF
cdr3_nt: TGCAGTGCTAGATCGGGAGCGGTGGAGACCCAGTACTTC

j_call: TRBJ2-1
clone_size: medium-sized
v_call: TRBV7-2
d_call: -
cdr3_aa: CASSTGSLPEQFF
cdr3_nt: TGTGCCAGCAGCACGGGGAGCCTGCCTGAGCAGTTCTTC

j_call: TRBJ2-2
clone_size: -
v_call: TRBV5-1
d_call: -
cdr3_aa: CASSLTAGSGELFF
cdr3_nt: TGCGCCAGCAGCTTGACGGCAGGGTCCGGGGAGCTGTTTTTT

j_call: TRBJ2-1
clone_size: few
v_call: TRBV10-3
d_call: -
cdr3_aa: CAISESQYNEQFF
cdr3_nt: TGTGCCATCAGTGAATCACAGTACAATGAGCAGTTCTTC

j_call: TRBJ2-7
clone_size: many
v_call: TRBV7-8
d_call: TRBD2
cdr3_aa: CASSLPSGSVDF
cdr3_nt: TGTGCCAGCAGCTTACCGAGCGGGAGCGTGGACTTC

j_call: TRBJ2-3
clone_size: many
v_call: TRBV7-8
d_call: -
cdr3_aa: CASSLLALRDTQYF
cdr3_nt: TGTGCCAGCAGCTTACTAGCGCTGCGGGATACGCAGTATTTT

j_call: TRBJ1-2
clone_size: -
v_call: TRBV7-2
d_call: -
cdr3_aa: CASSLLAGVDGYTF
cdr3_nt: TGTGCCAGCAGCCTCCTTGCGGGGGTGGATGGCTACACCTTC

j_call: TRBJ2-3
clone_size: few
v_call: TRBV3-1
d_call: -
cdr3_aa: CASSQGRDTQYF
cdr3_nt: TGTGCCAGCAGCCAGGGCCGAGATACGCAGTATTTT